These 25 T cell receptor beta chains came from one sample sequenced in a study of blood T cell repertoires in COVID-19. Sequenced by immunoSEQ multiplex PCR; TCRdb stores in-frame clones only, minus some. The sample includes roughly 330,000 clones, over 70% seen only once; the top ten take about 1.2%. Sequencing was performed on peripheral blood. These receptors were obtained from a woman aged 45-60 years with acute or convalescent COVID-19.

This chain links TRBV30 with TRBJ1-1; tentatively, D is TRBD1 (5 bases). The CDR3 is 14 residues long. CDR1 and CDR2 from the germline V gene are GTSNPN and SVGIG (reference sequence). Trimming removed 4 bases at V and 1 base at J, with 13 bases between. The CDR3 here is CAWIYRDRNTEAFF. As DNA, the CDR3 is TGTGCCTGGATTTATCGAGACAGGAACACTGAAGCTTTCTTT.

In this sample, this clone turned up many times. The chain joins TRBV6-5 to TRBJ1-1; D uncertain. Trimming stripped 2 bases from V and 1 base from J, with 8 bases between. Germline V lookup: CDR1 MNHEY, CDR2 SVGAGI. The CDR3 is 14 amino acids. CDR3 DNA sequence: TGTGCCAGCAGTTACGAGGGCTGGAACACTGAAGCTTTCTTT. It is translated as CASSYEGWNTEAFF.

The rearrangement joins TRBV7-2 to TRBJ2-5, with TRBD2 matching over 9 bases. Germline CDR1 and CDR2: SGHTA and FQGNSA. The CDR3 covers 14 residues. J was trimmed by 2 bases and V by 5 bases; bases with no gene match: 3. The CDR3 sequence is CASSRTSVQETQYF. In DNA form, the CDR3 reads TGTGCCAGCAGCAGGACTAGCGTACAAGAGACCCAGTACTTC.

The chain recombines TRBV7-2 with TRBJ2-5, with D tentatively TRBD2 (5 bases). V shed 1 base and J shed 3 bases, with 9 bases lying between them. Germline values: CDR1 SGHTA, CDR2 FQGNSA. CDR3 length equals 14 residues. The CDR3 is CASSLVQRKETQYF. The CDR3 DNA is TGTGCCAGCAGCTTAGTACAGCGGAAAGAGACCCAGTACTTC.

The table lists this clone with a count of one. V usage is TRBV7-2 and J usage is TRBJ2-1; D remains ambiguous. V lost 3 bases and J 8 bases, leaving 8 bases between the germline ends. This CDR3 comprises 12 residues. The germline CDR1 and CDR2 sequences are SGHTA and FQGNSA. CDR3: CASSFSLDEQFF. As DNA, the CDR3 is TGTGCCAGCAGCTTCAGTCTAGATGAGCAGTTCTTC. Using reference TRBV7-2 and TRBJ2-1 for the parts outside the CDR3, the full variable domain is GAGVSQSPSNKVTEKGKDVELRCDPISGHTALYWYRQSLGQGLEFLIYFQGNSAPDKSGLPSDRFSAERTGGSVSTLTIQRTQQEDSAVYLCASSFSLDEQFFGPGTRLTVL.

The CDR3: CASSPRPSGQAFTQYF. Here the CDR3 DNA reads TGTGCCAGCAGCCCCCGGCCCAGCGGGCAAGCTTTTACGCAGTATTTT. V is TRBV9 and J is TRBJ2-3, with D possibly matching TRBD2 (6 bases). V gave up 4 bases and J gave up 8 bases, with 23 bases separating them. In germline, CDR1 is SGDLS, CDR2 YYNGEE. This CDR3 is built from 16 residues.

With respect to this clone: The identical CDR3 is also encoded by other nucleotide sequences in the sample. The genes are TRBV11-2 and TRBJ2-1; TRBD2 is a possible D gene (7 bases). Germline CDR1 and CDR2: SGHAT and FQNNGV. The CDR3 has 13 amino acids. Trimming removed 4 bases from V and 5 bases from J, with 9 bases in between. CDR3 sequence reads: CASSSGGHNEQFF. Here the CDR3 DNA reads TGTGCCAGCAGCTCGGGGGGCCACAATGAGCAGTTCTTC.

The V and J genes are TRBV11-2 and TRBJ2-5; 9 bases are a match to TRBD1. This CDR3 is built from 15 residues. The V gene's germline CDR1 is SGHAT and CDR2 FQNNGV. V shed 3 bases, J shed 4 bases, and the junction held 6 bases outside the gene matches. Here the CDR3 DNA reads TGTGCCAGCAGCTTTTCCGGGACAGGGCTAGAGACCCAGTACTTC. Amino acids: CASSFSGTGLETQYF.

This chain connects TRBV2 to TRBJ2-1; a possible D gene is TRBD1 (6 bases). The length of the CDR3 is 15 residues. Trimming stripped 11 bases from V and 2 bases from J, with 19 bases between. The germline V gene encodes CDR1 SNHLY and CDR2 FYNNEI. CDR3 sequence (DNA): TGTGCCTCGATAGTGGGGCAGGGGACCTACAATGAGCAGTTCTTC. Translated, it gives CASIVGQGTYNEQFF. Looking up the rest from reference TRBV2 and TRBJ2-1 gives the full variable domain: EPEVTQTPSHQVTQMGQEVILRCVPISNHLYFYWYRQILGQKVEFLVSFYNNEISEKSEIFDDQFSVERPDGSNFTLKIRSTKLEDSAMYFCASIVGQGTYNEQFFGPGTRLTVL.

The J gene is TRBJ2-1, the V gene TRBV9; 7 bases line up with TRBD2. Germline trimming cut 0 bases from V and 5 bases from J; bases unmatched to any gene: 8. Germline V lookup: CDR1 SGDLS, CDR2 YYNGEE. The CDR3 covers 16 residues. The CDR3 sequence is CASSVAASGGNNEQFF. The CDR3 coding sequence is TGTGCCAGCAGCGTAGCCGCTAGCGGAGGGAACAATGAGCAGTTCTTC.

The rearrangement links TRBV27 to TRBJ2-7, with 7 bases identical to TRBD1. V lost 1 base to trimming and J lost 0 bases; unmatched junction nucleotides: 9. CDR3 length equals 17 residues. Per germline, CDR1 MNHEY and CDR2 SMNVEV (reference sequence). DNA of the CDR3: TGTGCCAGCAGTTTATTTCGTGGGACAGCAGACTCCTACGAGCAGTACTTC. Protein sequence: CASSLFRGTADSYEQYF.

As regards this clone: The identical CDR3 is also encoded by other nucleotide sequences in the sample. V and J are TRBV9 and TRBJ2-3; no reliable D call. The CDR3 totals 13 residues. Trimming removed 0 bases at V and 1 base at J, with 3 bases between. Germline CDR1 SGDLS, CDR2 YYNGEE. The CDR3 reads CASSVGGTDTQYF. The CDR3, as DNA: TGTGCCAGCAGCGTAGGAGGCACAGATACGCAGTATTTT. Full variable domain (remainder filled in from reference TRBV9 and TRBJ2-3): DSGVTQTPKHLITATGQRVTLRCSPRSGDLSVYWYQQSLDQGLQFLIQYYNGEERAKGNILERFSAQQFPDLHSELNLSSLELGDSALYFCASSVGGTDTQYFGPGTRLTVL.

The chain uses TRBV5-6 and TRBJ2-3; 8 bases fit TRBD2. CDR1 is SGHDT and CDR2 is YYEEEE in the germline V gene. The CDR3 totals 17 residues. The junction had 16 bases not matched to a gene; V was cut back by 4 bases and J by 6 bases. CDR3 in amino acids: CASSLRLREAPGDTQYF. The CDR3 DNA reads as TGTGCCAGCAGCCTCCGTCTGCGGGAGGCCCCGGGGGATACGCAGTATTTT.

The rearrangement uses TRBV27 and TRBJ1-1; possible D gene TRBD1, 5 bases. This CDR3 has 15 residues. V shed 0 bases and J shed 7 bases, with 15 bases lying between them. The V gene's germline CDR1 is MNHEY and CDR2 SMNVEV (reference sequence). The CDR3 here is CASSLSYGIQGEAFF. The CDR3 nucleotides read TGTGCCAGCAGTTTATCCTACGGTATTCAGGGTGAAGCTTTCTTT.

The chain links TRBV2 to TRBJ2-1; 10 bases are a match to TRBD2. Germline V gene data show CDR1 as SNHLY and CDR2 as FYNNEI. This CDR3 has 15 amino acids. V gave up 7 bases and J gave up 1 base; unmatched junction bases: 4. Here the CDR3 DNA reads TGTGCCAGCATCACTAGCGGGAATTCCTACAATGAGCAGTTCTTC. It encodes CASITSGNSYNEQFF.

This clone occurred once. V gene TRBV5-4 combines with J gene TRBJ2-5; tentatively, D is TRBD2 (5 bases). Germline V gene data show CDR1 as SGHNT and CDR2 as YYREEE (reference sequence). This CDR3 comprises 14 residues. V was pared by 3 bases and J by 2 bases, with 11 bases between. CDR3 nucleotides: TGTGCCAGCAGCTCTCGGGGTAATCAAGAGACCCAGTACTTC. Translation gives CASSSRGNQETQYF.

V and J are TRBV9 and TRBJ1-6; 8 bases align to TRBD1. V gave up 4 bases and J gave up 8 bases; unmatched junction bases: 5. This CDR3 comprises 14 residues. CDR1 and CDR2 from the germline V gene are SGDLS and YYNGEE. The DNA of the CDR3 is TGTGCCAGCAGCCCCGGACAGGGCGATTCACCCCTCCACTTT. The encoded protein is CASSPGQGDSPLHF.

The chain is built from TRBV4-1 and TRBJ2-3; the match to TRBD2 covers 9 bases. Germline V gene lookup returns CDR1 MGHRA and CDR2 YSYEKL. After removal of 3 bases from V and 2 bases from J, the junction contained 6 bases not matched to a gene. This CDR3 contains 16 residues. As DNA, the CDR3 is TGCGCCAGCAGCCAGGATGCTAGCGGGGTCACAGATACGCAGTATTTT. Its protein is CASSQDASGVTDTQYF.

The V gene is TRBV9, the J gene TRBJ1-2, with D perhaps TRBD1 (6 bases). The V gene's germline CDR1 is SGDLS and CDR2 YYNGEE. CDR3 length: 14 residues. V shed 6 bases and J shed 7 bases, with 19 bases lying between them. DNA for the CDR3: TGTGCCAGCAACCCTTGGCAGGGGACGGGTGGCTACACCTTC. Amino acids: CASNPWQGTGGYTF.

The chain combines TRBV2 with TRBJ1-5, with TRBD1 matching 9 bases. Germline V CDR1 and CDR2: SNHLY, FYNNEI. The CDR3 consists of 16 residues. V was clipped by 6 bases and J by 5 bases; unmatched bases: 11. CDR3 loop: CASSATGGGGDQPQHF. The CDR3 DNA follows: TGTGCCAGCAGCGCGACAGGGGGAGGAGGGGATCAGCCCCAGCATTTT.

The chain carries TRBV5-1 and TRBJ2-3; 7 bases are shared with TRBD2. There are 14 residues in the CDR3. V was clipped by 4 bases and J by 4 bases; unmatched bases: 6. The germline V gene encodes CDR1 SGHRS and CDR2 YFSETQ. The CDR3 loop is CASSPSGVSDTQYF. CDR3 sequence (DNA): TGCGCCAGCAGCCCAAGCGGGGTCTCAGATACGCAGTATTTT.

The rearrangement links TRBV18 to TRBJ2-1; 8 nucleotides line up with TRBD1. This CDR3 is built from 15 residues. J lost 6 bases, V lost 4 bases, and 8 bases had no gene match. CDR1 is KGHSH, CDR2 LQKENI, per germline. The CDR3 here is CASSRQGAVSNEQFF. DNA of the CDR3: TGTGCCAGCTCACGGCAGGGGGCCGTTTCCAATGAGCAGTTCTTC.

V usage is TRBV5-6 and J usage is TRBJ2-7; D ambiguous. CDR3 length: 12 residues. Trimming stripped 2 bases from V and 4 bases from J, with 7 bases between. Germline V gene data show CDR1 as SGHDT and CDR2 as YYEEEE. CDR3 in DNA: TGTGCCAGCAGCTTTAATATTTACGAGCAGTACTTC. It encodes CASSFNIYEQYF.

This chain uses TRBV6-5 with TRBJ1-4; 9 bases are shared with TRBD1. The V segment lost 6 bases and the J segment 12 bases; nucleotides outside the gene matches: 11. The CDR3 is made up of 14 amino acids. The germline gives CDR1 MNHEY, CDR2 SVGAGI. The CDR3 DNA reads TGTGCCAGCAGCACAACAGGGGGCAGGATAGAACTGTTTTTT. It specifies CASSTTGGRIELFF.

This chain joins TRBV29-1 and TRBJ2-2, with TRBD2 matching over 10 bases. This CDR3 spans 14 amino acids. Germline lookup yields CDR1 SQVTM and CDR2 ANQGSEA. Germline trimming cut 4 bases from V and 3 bases from J; bases unmatched to any gene: 2. The CDR3, as DNA: TGCAGCGTTGGGACTAGCGGATACACCGGGGAGCTGTTTTTT. Amino acid sequence: CSVGTSGYTGELFF.